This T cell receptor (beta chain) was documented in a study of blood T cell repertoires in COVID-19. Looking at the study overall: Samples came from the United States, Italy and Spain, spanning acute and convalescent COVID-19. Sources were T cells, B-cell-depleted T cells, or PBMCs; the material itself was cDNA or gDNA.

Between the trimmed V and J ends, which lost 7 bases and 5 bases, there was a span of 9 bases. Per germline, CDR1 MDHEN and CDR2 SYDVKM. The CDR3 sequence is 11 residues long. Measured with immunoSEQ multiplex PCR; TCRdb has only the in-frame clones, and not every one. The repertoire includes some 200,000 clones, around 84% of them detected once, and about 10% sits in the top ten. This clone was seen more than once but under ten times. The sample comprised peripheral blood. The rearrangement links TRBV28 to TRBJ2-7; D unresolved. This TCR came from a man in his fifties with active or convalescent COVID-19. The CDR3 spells CASKEADEQYF. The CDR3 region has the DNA TGTGCCAGCAAAGAGGCCGACGAGCAGTACTTC.